This is a list of T cell receptor beta chains from one sample in a study of cytotoxic CD8 clonotypes in ibrutinib-treated CLL. The protocol was immunoSEQ multiplex PCR, while the TCRdb copy is restricted to in-frame clones and leaves out a portion. The top ten clones hold about 14% of a sample with 40,000 or so clones, about 72% of them seen once. Sample: PBMCs, taken after 12 months of ibrutinib treatment. The receptors were sampled from a human donor with chronic lymphocytic leukemia. The CDR3 runs from the conserved cysteine through the conserved F or W. A D gene is named only where the DNA matches it firmly. Clone size is shown for a subset of rows, as once, few, many or a class of expanded clone.

D	V	size	J	DNA	CDR3
TRBD2	TRBV19	NA	TRBJ2-3	TGTGCCAGTAGTCGAACACGCGGGAGGGCCATCGATACGCAGTATTTT	CASSRTRGRAIDTQYF
NA	TRBV15	NA	TRBJ1-1	TGTGCCACCAGCAGAGGTGGCAGCCTGAACACTGAAGCTTTCTTT	CATSRGGSLNTEAFF
NA	TRBV4-3	NA	TRBJ1-1	TGCGCCAGCAGCCAAGATCGTGGGGGTCGGAACACTGAAGCTTTCTTT	CASSQDRGGRNTEAFF
TRBD2	TRBV7-6	NA	TRBJ2-1	TGTGCCAGCAGCCAGACTAGCGGGAGCTCCTACAATGAGCAGTTCTTC	CASSQTSGSSYNEQFF
NA	TRBV6-5	NA	TRBJ1-2	TGTGCCAGCAGTTATCGACAGGACTATGGCTACACCTTC	CASSYRQDYGYTF
TRBD2	TRBV4-1	NA	TRBJ2-5	TGCGCCAGCAGCCTCGGGGGGGCAGACTTCTACCAAGAGACCCAGTACTTC	CASSLGGADFYQETQYF
NA	TRBV6-5	once	TRBJ1-3	TGTGCCAGCGGACTTAGGGAAAACACCATATATTTT	CASGLRENTIYF
TRBD2	TRBV5-4	NA	TRBJ2-3	TGTGCCAGCAGACGACTAGCGGGAGGGCCAGATACGCAGTATTTT	CASRRLAGGPDTQYF
NA	TRBV19	few	TRBJ2-3	TGTGCCAGTAGTAGGGAAACAGGGACCCCAGATACGCAGTATTTT	CASSRETGTPDTQYF
NA	TRBV5-4	NA	TRBJ1-2	TGTGCCAGCAGCGGTACGGGGGGCTACACCTTC	CASSGTGGYTF
NA	TRBV6-5	NA	TRBJ2-1	TGTGCCAGCAGTTACTACGGTGACAATGAGCAGTTCTTC	CASSYYGDNEQFF
TRBD1	TRBV5-6	NA	TRBJ2-7	TGTGCCAGCAGCGGCGCAAACAGGGGAACCTACGAGCAGTACTTC	CASSGANRGTYEQYF
NA	TRBV6-1	NA	TRBJ2-3	TGTGCCAGCAGCACGGGGCCCTTCACAGATACGCAGTATTTT	CASSTGPFTDTQYF
NA	TRBV5-5	NA	TRBJ2-2	TGTGCCAGCAGACCTAACGGGGTCACCGGGGAGCTGTTTTTT	CASRPNGVTGELFF
TRBD1	TRBV10-1	NA	TRBJ2-1	TGCGCCAGCAGCGCTGGGACAGGTACCTACAATGAGCAGTTCTTC	CASSAGTGTYNEQFF
NA	TRBV11-3	once	TRBJ2-5	TGTGCCAGCAGCTTACAGGGCCCCCAAGAGACCCAGTACTTC	CASSLQGPQETQYF
NA	TRBV7-9	NA	TRBJ2-6	TGTGCCAGCAGCTTATCCTTGAGCTCTGGGGCCAACGTCCTGACTTTC	CASSLSLSSGANVLTF
TRBD2	TRBV5-1	NA	TRBJ2-2	TGCGCCAGCAGCCAGGGACTAAGCACCGGGGAGCTGTTTTTT	CASSQGLSTGELFF
TRBD1	TRBV19	NA	TRBJ2-7	TGTGCCAGTAGTACCCGGACAGGGAGCTTCTACGAGCAGTACTTC	CASSTRTGSFYEQYF
TRBD2	TRBV7-2	few	TRBJ2-7	TGTGCCAGCAGCCTGACTAGCGGGAGTGGATACGAGCAGTACTTC	CASSLTSGSGYEQYF
NA	TRBV6-4	once	TRBJ2-7	TGTGCCAGCAGGCAGCAGGGGTACGGTGCCTACGAGCAGTACTTC	CASRQQGYGAYEQYF
TRBD2	TRBV7-2	few	TRBJ2-3	TGTGCCAGCAGCTTAGCCCCGGGACTAGCGGGAACAGATACGCAGTATTTT	CASSLAPGLAGTDTQYF
NA	TRBV7-9	NA	TRBJ1-2	TGTGCCAGCAGCTTAACCGGGGGCTATGGCTACACCTTC	CASSLTGGYGYTF
TRBD2	TRBV7-2	NA	TRBJ2-3	TGTGCCAGCAGCTCCAAGCGGGGGGGAAATACGCAGTATTTT	CASSSKRGGNTQYF
TRBD2	TRBV11-2	NA	TRBJ2-5	TGTGCCAGCAGCAAACGACTAGGTCGGGAGGAGGCCCAGTACTTC	CASSKRLGREEAQYF
TRBD2	TRBV7-6	NA	TRBJ2-1	TGTGCCAGCACCAAGGAGGATTTAGCGGGAGTTGGTGAGCAGTTCTTC	CASTKEDLAGVGEQFF